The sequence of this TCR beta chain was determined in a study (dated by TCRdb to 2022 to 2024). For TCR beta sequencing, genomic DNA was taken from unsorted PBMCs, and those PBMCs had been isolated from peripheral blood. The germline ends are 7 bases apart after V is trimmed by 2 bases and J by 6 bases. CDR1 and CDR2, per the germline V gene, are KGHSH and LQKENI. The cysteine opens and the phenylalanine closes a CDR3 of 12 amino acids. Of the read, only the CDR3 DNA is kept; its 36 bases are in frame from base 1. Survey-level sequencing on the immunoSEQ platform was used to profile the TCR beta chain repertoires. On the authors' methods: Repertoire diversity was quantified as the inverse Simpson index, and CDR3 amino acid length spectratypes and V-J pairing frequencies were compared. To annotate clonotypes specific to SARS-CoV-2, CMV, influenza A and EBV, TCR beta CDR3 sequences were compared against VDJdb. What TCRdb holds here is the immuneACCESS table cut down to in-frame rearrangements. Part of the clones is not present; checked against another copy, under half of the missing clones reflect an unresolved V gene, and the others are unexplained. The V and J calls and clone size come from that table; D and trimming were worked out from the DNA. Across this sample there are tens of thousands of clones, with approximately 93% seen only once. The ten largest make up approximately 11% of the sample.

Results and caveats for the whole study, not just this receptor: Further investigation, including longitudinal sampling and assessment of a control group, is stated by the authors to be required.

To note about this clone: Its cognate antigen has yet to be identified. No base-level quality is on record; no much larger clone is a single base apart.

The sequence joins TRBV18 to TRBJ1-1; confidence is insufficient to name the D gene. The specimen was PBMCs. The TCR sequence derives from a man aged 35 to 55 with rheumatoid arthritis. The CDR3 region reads CASSPWTSEAFF. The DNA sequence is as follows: TGTGCCAGCTCACCATGGACTTCTGAAGCTTTCTTT.